The 15 T cell receptor beta chains presented below share a single source sample, sequenced in a study of blood T cells in healthy people across ages. Then a second PCR, running about 6 to 11 cycles, was carried out with a sample-barcoded 5' primer and a J-beta primer mix. TCRdb re-called the 5' RACE reads through MiXCR, storing one row per CDR3 protein. The sample yields over 750,000 distinct CDR3 sequences, about 25% seen once. The same sample was also used in a study of T cells of mothers and their children.

Sequenced: blood. These receptors were collected from a boy aged 5-17 years in good health.

This clonotype appeared a few times. Mismatch with germline at one junction end may stem from a read error. The gene calls are TRBV5-8 and TRBJ2-5; maybe TRBD2 (6 bases). Gene TRBJ2-1 matches the end of the DNA better, so the J call may be wrong. The CDR3 totals 15 residues. Germline CDR1 is SGHTS and CDR2 is YDEGEE. The CDR3 protein is CASSLSGGDYSEQFF. The CDR3 DNA is TGTGCCAGCAGCTTGTCCGGGGGAGATTACAGTGAGCAGTTCTTC.

The chain is built from TRBV20-1 and TRBJ1-2; D unresolved. The length of the CDR3 is 15 residues. Germline V gene lookup returns CDR1 DFQATT and CDR2 SNEGSKA (reference sequence). Trimming cost V 1 base and J 1 base, with 13 bases left between them. Here the CDR3 DNA reads TGCAGTGCTAGAGGTCGGGGAGAGGTTAACTATGGCTACACCTTC. Residues: CSARGRGEVNYGYTF.

This clonotype was picked up a small number of times. The V and J genes are TRBV29-1 and TRBJ2-7; TRBD1 matches at 8 bases. J lost 4 bases, V lost 1 base, and 9 bases had no gene match. The germline V gene encodes CDR1 SQVTM and CDR2 ANQGSEA. This CDR3 spans 15 amino acids. CDR3 residues: CSVEVPGTGEYEQYF. CDR3 coding DNA: TGCAGCGTTGAAGTCCCCGGGACAGGAGAGTACGAGCAGTACTTC.

The chain is built from TRBV11-2 and TRBJ1-2; perhaps TRBD1 as D (5 bases). CDR3 length equals 14 residues. Trimming left V 5 bases short and J 4 bases short, with 14 bases between. CDR1 is SGHAT, CDR2 FQNNGV, per germline. The chain's CDR3 is CASSQVRDGYGYTF. CDR3 sequence (DNA): TGTGCCAGCAGCCAGGTCCGGGACGGCTATGGCTACACCTTC. Looking up the rest from reference TRBV11-2 and TRBJ1-2 gives the full variable domain: EAGVAQSPRYKIIEKRQSVAFWCNPISGHATLYWYQQILGQGPKLLIQFQNNGVVDDSQLPKDRFSAERLKGVDSTLKIQPAKLEDSAVYLCASSQVRDGYGYTFGSGTRLTVV.

The V gene is TRBV6-7, the J gene TRBJ1-5; D gene ambiguous. TRBV6-7 is identified as an open reading frame with a role that is uncertain. The CDR3 length is 14 residues. V lost 6 bases, J lost 8 bases, and 17 bases lay in between. Written as DNA, the CDR3 is TGTGCCAGCAGACCGGGAATCGGAGGTAAGCCCCAGCATTTT. Translation: CASRPGIGGKPQHF.

This clonotype was picked up a small number of times. V gene TRBV12-3 or TRBV12-4 combines with J gene TRBJ2-1; D unresolved. Trimming removed 3 bases from V and 5 bases from J, with 8 bases in between. This CDR3 has 13 amino acids. The CDR3 DNA sequence: TGTGCCAGCAGTTTGATGGGTAACAATGAGCAGTTCTTC. This sequence encodes CASSLMGNNEQFF.

The V gene is TRBV6-2 or TRBV6-3, the J gene TRBJ1-2; 8 nucleotides align to TRBD1. Looked up from germline, CDR1 is MNHEY and CDR2 is SVGEGT. Trimming removed 2 bases from V and 6 bases from J; junction bases left unmatched: 11. The CDR3 is made up of 16 amino acids. The CDR3 protein is CASSYDDQGAMDGYTF. The CDR3 coding sequence is TGTGCCAGCAGTTACGATGATCAGGGGGCAATGGATGGCTACACCTTC.

This clonotype turned up a few times. The V call is TRBV11-2, the J call TRBJ2-5, with TRBD1 identical over 7 bases. The DNA end favors TRBJ2-7, so the J call may be wrong. CDR1 SGHAT and CDR2 FQNNGV come from the germline V gene. The CDR3 totals 14 residues. The CDR3 nucleotides are TGTGCCAGCAGCTACGTGGGACAGAGCTACGAGCAGTACTTC. Protein sequence: CASSYVGQSYEQYF.

The V and J genes are TRBV5-1 and TRBJ1-4; TRBD1 agrees at 7 bases. Germline CDR1 reads SGHRS; CDR2 reads YFSETQ. The CDR3 totals 15 residues. Trimming removed 5 bases from V and 2 bases from J; junction bases left unmatched: 6. CDR3 residues: CASSQGQVTNEKLFF. CDR3 in DNA: TGCGCCAGCAGTCAAGGACAGGTCACTAATGAAAAACTGTTTTTT.

The V gene is TRBV5-1, the J gene TRBJ2-3, with TRBD2 identical over 14 bases. This CDR3 has 18 residues. Trimming removed 3 bases from V and 2 bases from J; junction bases left unmatched: 8. Germline-derived CDR1 and CDR2 are SGHRS and YFSETQ. CDR3: CASSWTSGRSGYTDTQYF. The CDR3 DNA sequence: TGCGCCAGCAGCTGGACTAGCGGGAGGTCCGGATACACAGATACGCAGTATTTT.

In this sample, this clonotype turned up a few times. The chain combines TRBV6-5 with TRBJ1-2; 8 bases match TRBD1. This CDR3 is built from 13 residues. Germline values: CDR1 MNHEY, CDR2 SVGAGI. V trimming: 6 bases; J trimming: 4 bases; junction bases outside the gene matches: 4. In DNA, the CDR3 is TGTGCCAGCAGCCGGGACAGGTCCTATGGCTACACCTTC. The encoded protein is CASSRDRSYGYTF.

The V call is TRBV5-1, the J call TRBJ2-3; 7 bases line up with TRBD1. J lost 4 bases, V lost 3 bases, and 5 bases had no gene match. The CDR3 sequence is 14 residues long. Germline CDR1 and CDR2: SGHRS and YFSETQ. CDR3 protein: CASSSGQVSDTQYF. The CDR3 DNA reads as TGCGCCAGCAGCTCAGGACAGGTTTCAGATACGCAGTATTTT.

This clonotype showed up just a few times. The gene calls are TRBV7-2 and TRBJ2-5; D possibly corresponds to TRBD2 (5 bases). The DNA end is more similar to TRBJ2-7, so the J call may be wrong. The germline gives CDR1 SGHTA, CDR2 FQGNSA. This CDR3 has 14 amino acids. The CDR3 loop is CASSLLATNGEQYF. CDR3 in DNA: TGTGCCAGCAGCTTACTAGCCACTAACGGCGAGCAGTACTTC.

V is TRBV11-1 and J is TRBJ2-5; 11 bases fit TRBD2. The J call may be wrong; the DNA end is better matched by TRBJ2-1. Per the germline V gene, CDR1 is SGHAT and CDR2 is FQDESV (reference sequence). CDR3 length: 15 residues. The CDR3 loop is CASSRLAGGANEQFF. Here the CDR3 DNA reads TGTGCCAGCAGCCGATTAGCGGGAGGGGCCAATGAGCAGTTCTTC.

This clonotype turned up a few times. The V call is TRBV7-9, the J call TRBJ1-2; 7 nucleotides align to TRBD1. The V and J ends lost 4 bases and 0 bases, in that order; junction bases with no gene match: 11. The CDR3 is made up of 17 amino acids. The germline gives CDR1 SEHNR, CDR2 FQNEAQ (reference sequence). The CDR3 region has the DNA TGTGCCAGCAGCTCTGCCGATTACAGGGGAGCTAACTATGGCTACACCTTC. Its protein product is CASSSADYRGANYGYTF.